Listed below are T cell receptor beta chains from one sample, sequenced in a study of identical twins. TCRdb re-derived calls from the 5' RACE reads in MiXCR, one entry per CDR3 protein. There are around 450,000 distinct CDR3 sequences in the sample; 14% occur only once, and approximately 0.52% lies in the top ten. The data were also submitted as part of a second study, on yellow fever vaccine responses in identical twins.

What was sequenced was CD4+ T cells sorted from blood. Receptor source: a woman aged 18-35 years in good health. The CDR3 runs from the conserved cysteine through the conserved F or W. The order of the fields is D gene, J gene, V gene, clone size, CDR3 protein, CDR3 DNA. D genes are given only for firm matches. Where a row states a size, it is once, few, many or the class of an expanded clone; other rows omit it.

-,TRBJ2-2,TRBV25-1,few,CATKGNTGELFF,TGTGCCACCAAGGGGAACACCGGGGAGCTGTTTTTT
-,TRBJ2-2,TRBV3-1,-,CASSQLSRELFF,TGTGCCAGCAGCCAACTATCCAGGGAGCTGTTTTTT
TRBD2,TRBJ2-5,TRBV12-3/TRBV12-4,many,CASSGGGRQETQYF,TGTGCCAGCAGTGGCGGGGGGCGACAAGAGACCCAGTACTTC
TRBD2,TRBJ2-3,TRBV7-2,few,CASSLSGVGTDTQYF,TGTGCCAGCAGCCTTAGCGGGGTAGGCACAGATACGCAGTATTTT
TRBD1,TRBJ2-7,TRBV20-1,many,CSAQALQGAREQYF,TGCAGTGCCCAGGCCCTACAGGGGGCGCGGGAGCAGTACTTC
-,TRBJ1-2,TRBV7-9,few,CASSLAQSYGYTF,TGTGCCAGCAGCTTAGCGCAGAGCTATGGCTACACCTTC
-,TRBJ1-1,TRBV20-1,-,CSAGKGDAEAFF,TGCAGTGCTGGCAAAGGGGACGCTGAAGCTTTCTTT
-,TRBJ2-1,TRBV12-3/TRBV12-4,many,CASSSRDFNEQFF,TGTGCCAGCAGTTCCCGGGATTTCAATGAGCAGTTCTTC
-,TRBJ2-3,TRBV7-9,few,CASSLAPGQKYTQYF,TGTGCCAGCAGCTTGGCCCCGGGCCAAAAATATACGCAGTATTTT
-,TRBJ2-5,TRBV7-2,-,CASSLVATQRTETQYF,TGTGCCAGCAGCTTAGTGGCCACCCAGAGGACGGAGACCCAGTACTTC
-,TRBJ2-2,TRBV5-6,-,CASRLGQGLTGELFF,TGTGCCAGCAGGTTGGGGCAGGGGTTAACCGGGGAGCTGTTTTTT
TRBD1,TRBJ2-7,TRBV3-1,many,CASSQTGTGKYEQYF,TGTGCCAGCAGCCAAACCGGGACAGGGAAATACGAGCAGTACTTC
TRBD1,TRBJ2-7,TRBV15,few,CATSRDYRGPREQYF,TGTGCCACCAGCAGAGATTATAGGGGGCCAAGGGAGCAGTACTTC
-,TRBJ2-5,TRBV12-3/TRBV12-4,many,CASSLRETQYF,TGTGCCAGCAGTTTAAGGGAGACCCAGTACTTC